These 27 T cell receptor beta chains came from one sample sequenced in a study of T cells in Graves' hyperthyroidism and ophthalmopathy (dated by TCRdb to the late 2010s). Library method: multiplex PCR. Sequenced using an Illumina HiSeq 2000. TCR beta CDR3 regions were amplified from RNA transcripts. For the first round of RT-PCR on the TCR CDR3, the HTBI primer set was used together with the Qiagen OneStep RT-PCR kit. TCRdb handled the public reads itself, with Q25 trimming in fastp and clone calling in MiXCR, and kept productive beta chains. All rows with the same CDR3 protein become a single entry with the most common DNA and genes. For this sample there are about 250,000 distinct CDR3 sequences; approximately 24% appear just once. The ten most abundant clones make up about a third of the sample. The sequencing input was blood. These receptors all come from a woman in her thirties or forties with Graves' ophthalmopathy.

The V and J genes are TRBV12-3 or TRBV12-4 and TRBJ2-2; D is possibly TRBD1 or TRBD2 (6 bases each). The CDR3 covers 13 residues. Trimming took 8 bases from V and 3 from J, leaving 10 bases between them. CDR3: CASRGPDTGELFF. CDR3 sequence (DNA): TGTGCCAGCCGGGGGCCGGACACCGGGGAGCTGTTTTTT.

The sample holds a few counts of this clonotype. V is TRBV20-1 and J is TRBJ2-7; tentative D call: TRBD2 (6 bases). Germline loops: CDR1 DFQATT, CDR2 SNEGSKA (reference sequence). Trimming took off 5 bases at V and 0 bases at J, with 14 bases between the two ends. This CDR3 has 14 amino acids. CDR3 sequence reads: CSALGLNSSYEQYF. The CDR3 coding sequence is TGCAGTGCTCTTGGACTAAACAGCTCCTACGAGCAGTACTTC.

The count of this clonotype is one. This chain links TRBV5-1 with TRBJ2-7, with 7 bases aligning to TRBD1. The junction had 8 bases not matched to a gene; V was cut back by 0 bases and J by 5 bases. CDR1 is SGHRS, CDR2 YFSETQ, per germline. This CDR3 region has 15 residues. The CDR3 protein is CASSLEGTVSDEQYF. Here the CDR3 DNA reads TGCGCCAGCAGCTTGGAAGGGACAGTCTCTGACGAGCAGTACTTC. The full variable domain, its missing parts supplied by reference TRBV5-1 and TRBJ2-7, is KAGVTQTPRYLIKTRGQQVTLSCSPISGHRSVSWYQQTPGQGLQFLFEYFSETQRNKGNFPGRFSGRQFSNSRSEMNVSTLELGDSALYLCASSLEGTVSDEQYFGPGTRLTVT.

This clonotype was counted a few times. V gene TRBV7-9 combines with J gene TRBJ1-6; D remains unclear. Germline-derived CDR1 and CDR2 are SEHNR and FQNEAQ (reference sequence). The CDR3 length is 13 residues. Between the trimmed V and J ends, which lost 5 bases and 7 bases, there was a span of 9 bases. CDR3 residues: CASSQVWNSPLHF. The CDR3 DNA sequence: TGTGCCAGCAGCCAAGTATGGAATTCACCCCTCCACTTT.

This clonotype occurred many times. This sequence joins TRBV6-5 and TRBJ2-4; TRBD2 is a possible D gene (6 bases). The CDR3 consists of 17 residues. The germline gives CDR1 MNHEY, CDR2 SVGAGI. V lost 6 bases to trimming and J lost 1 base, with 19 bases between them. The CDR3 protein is CASRPSGRMRAKNIQYF. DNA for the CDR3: TGTGCCAGCAGACCCTCAGGGAGGATGCGTGCCAAAAACATTCAGTACTTC.

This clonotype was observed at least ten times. CDR3: CASSIQGLLAKNIQYF. CDR3 DNA: TGTGCCAGTAGTATACAGGGTCTTTTAGCCAAAAACATTCAGTACTTC. This chain uses TRBV19 with TRBJ2-4; D possibly corresponds to TRBD1 (5 bases). This CDR3 has 16 amino acids. The germline V gene has CDR1 LNHDA and CDR2 SQIVND (reference sequence). Trimming stripped 2 bases from V and 0 bases from J, with 11 bases between.

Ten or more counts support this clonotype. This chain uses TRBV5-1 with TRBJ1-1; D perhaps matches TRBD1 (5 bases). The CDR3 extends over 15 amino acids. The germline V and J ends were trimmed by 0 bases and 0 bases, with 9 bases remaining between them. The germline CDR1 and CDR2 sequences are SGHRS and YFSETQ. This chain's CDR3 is CASSLGGTMNTEAFF. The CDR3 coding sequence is TGCGCCAGCAGCTTGGGCGGGACGATGAACACTGAAGCTTTCTTT. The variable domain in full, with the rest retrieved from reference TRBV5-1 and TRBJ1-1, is KAGVTQTPRYLIKTRGQQVTLSCSPISGHRSVSWYQQTPGQGLQFLFEYFSETQRNKGNFPGRFSGRQFSNSRSEMNVSTLELGDSALYLCASSLGGTMNTEAFFGQGTRLTVV.

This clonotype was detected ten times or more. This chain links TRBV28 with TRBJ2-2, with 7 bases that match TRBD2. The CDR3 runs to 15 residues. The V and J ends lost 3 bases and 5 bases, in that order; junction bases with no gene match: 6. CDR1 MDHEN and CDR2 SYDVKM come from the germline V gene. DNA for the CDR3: TGTGCCAGCAGTTTTCCGGCGGGAGCGACCGGGGAGCTGTTTTTT. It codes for CASSFPAGATGELFF. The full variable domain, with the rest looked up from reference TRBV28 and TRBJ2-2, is DVKVTQSSRYLVKRTGEKVFLECVQDMDHENMFWYRQDPGLGLRLIYFSYDVKMKEKGDIPEGYSVSREKKERFSLILESASTNQTSMYLCASSFPAGATGELFFGEGSRLTVL.

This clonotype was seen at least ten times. CDR3 sequence (DNA): TGTGCCAGCAGTGACGTCGGGCTCCTCTACGAGCAGTACTTC. Its translation is CASSDVGLLYEQYF. This chain links TRBV6-1 with TRBJ2-7, with unresolved D. Trimming removed 3 bases from V and 3 bases from J, with 12 bases in between. The CDR3 is 14 residues long. Germline-derived CDR1 and CDR2 are MNHNS and SASEGT.

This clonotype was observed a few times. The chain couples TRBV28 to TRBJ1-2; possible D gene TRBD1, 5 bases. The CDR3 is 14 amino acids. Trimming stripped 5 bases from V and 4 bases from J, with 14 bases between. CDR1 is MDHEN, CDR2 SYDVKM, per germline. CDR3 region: CASSLGTTRYGYTF. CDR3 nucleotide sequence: TGTGCCAGCAGTCTGGGGACCACCCGCTATGGCTACACCTTC.

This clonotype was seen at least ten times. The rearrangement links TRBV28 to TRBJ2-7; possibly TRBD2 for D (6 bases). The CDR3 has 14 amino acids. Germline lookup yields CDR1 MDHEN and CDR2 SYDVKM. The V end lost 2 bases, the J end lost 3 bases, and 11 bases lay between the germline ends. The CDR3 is CASSLTGRSYEQYF. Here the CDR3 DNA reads TGTGCCAGCAGTTTAACCGGGAGAAGCTACGAGCAGTACTTC.

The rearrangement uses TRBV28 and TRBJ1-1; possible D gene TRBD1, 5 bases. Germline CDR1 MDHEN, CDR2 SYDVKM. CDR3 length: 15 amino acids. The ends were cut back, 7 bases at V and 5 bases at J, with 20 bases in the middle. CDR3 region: CASIAPDRRGTEAFF. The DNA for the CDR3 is TGTGCCAGCATCGCCCCCGACAGAAGAGGAACTGAAGCTTTCTTT.

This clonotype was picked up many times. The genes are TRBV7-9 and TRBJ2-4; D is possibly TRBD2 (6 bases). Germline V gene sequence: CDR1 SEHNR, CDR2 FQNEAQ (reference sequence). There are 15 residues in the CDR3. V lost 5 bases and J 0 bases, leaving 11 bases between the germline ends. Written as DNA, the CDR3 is TGTGCCAGCAGCCCGCGGGGTTTAGCCAAAAACATTCAGTACTTC. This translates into CASSPRGLAKNIQYF.

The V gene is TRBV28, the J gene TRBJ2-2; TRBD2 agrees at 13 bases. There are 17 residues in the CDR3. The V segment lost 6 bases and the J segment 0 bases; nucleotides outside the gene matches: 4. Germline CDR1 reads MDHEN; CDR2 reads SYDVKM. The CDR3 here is CASSLLAGGPNTGELFF. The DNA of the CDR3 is TGTGCCAGCAGCCTACTAGCGGGGGGGCCGAACACCGGGGAGCTGTTTTTT.

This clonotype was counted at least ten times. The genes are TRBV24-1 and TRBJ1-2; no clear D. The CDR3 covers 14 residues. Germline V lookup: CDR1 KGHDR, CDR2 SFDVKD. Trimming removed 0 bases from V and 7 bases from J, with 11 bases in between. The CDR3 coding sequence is TGTGCCACCAGTGATTTGGCAGCCACGGGTGGCTACACCTTC. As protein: CATSDLAATGGYTF.

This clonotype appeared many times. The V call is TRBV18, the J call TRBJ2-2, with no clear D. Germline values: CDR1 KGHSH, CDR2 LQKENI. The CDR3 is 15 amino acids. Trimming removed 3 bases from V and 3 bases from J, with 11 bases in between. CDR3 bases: TGTGCCAGCTCACCGGTGGGCACCTACACCGGGGAGCTGTTTTTT. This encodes CASSPVGTYTGELFF.

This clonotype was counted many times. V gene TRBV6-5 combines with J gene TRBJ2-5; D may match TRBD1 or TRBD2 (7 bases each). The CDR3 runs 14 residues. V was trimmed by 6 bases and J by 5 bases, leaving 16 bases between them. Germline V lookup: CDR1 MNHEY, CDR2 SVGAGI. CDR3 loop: CASRRGLGGETQYF. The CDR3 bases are TGTGCCAGCAGGAGAGGACTAGGGGGCGAGACCCAGTACTTC.

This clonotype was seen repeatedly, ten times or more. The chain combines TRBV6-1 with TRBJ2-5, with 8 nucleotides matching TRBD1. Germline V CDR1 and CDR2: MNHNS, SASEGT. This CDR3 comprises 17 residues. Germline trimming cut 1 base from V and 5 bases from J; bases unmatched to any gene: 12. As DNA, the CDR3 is TGTGCCAGCAGTGAAGTATATGGTCCAGGGGGCAGGGAGACCCAGTACTTC. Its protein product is CASSEVYGPGGRETQYF.

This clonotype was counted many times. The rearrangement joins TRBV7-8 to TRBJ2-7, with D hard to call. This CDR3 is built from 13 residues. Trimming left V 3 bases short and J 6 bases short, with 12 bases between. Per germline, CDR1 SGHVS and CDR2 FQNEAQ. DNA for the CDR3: TGTGCCAGCAGCTTTTCCCCAGGCAGCGAGCAGTACTTC. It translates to CASSFSPGSEQYF.

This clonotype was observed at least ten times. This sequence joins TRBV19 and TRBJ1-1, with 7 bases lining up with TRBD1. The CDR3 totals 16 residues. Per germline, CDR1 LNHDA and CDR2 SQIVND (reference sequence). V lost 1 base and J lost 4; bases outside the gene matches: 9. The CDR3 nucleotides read TGTGCCAGTAGTATAGGAGTCACAGGGGTGAGCACTGAAGCTTTCTTT. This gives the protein CASSIGVTGVSTEAFF.

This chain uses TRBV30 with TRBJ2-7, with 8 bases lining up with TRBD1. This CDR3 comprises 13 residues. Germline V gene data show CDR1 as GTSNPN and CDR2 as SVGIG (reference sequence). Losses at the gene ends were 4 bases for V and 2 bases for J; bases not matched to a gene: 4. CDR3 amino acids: CAWNWDRTYEQYF. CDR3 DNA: TGTGCCTGGAACTGGGACAGGACCTACGAGCAGTACTTC.

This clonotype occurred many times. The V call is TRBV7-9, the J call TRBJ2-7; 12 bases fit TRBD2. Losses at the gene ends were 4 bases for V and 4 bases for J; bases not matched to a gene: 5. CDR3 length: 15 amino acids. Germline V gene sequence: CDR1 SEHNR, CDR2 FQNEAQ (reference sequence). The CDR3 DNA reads TGTGCCAGCAGCTCGTCCCTAGCGGGAGGGTACGAGCAGTACTTC. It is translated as CASSSSLAGGYEQYF.

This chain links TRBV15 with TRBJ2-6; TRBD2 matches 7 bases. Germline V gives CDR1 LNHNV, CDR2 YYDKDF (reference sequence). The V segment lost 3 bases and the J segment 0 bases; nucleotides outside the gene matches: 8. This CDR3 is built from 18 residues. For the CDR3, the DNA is TGTGCCACCAGCAGGGCCCCGGGGGGAAGCTCTGGGGCCAACGTCCTGACTTTC. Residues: CATSRAPGGSSGANVLTF. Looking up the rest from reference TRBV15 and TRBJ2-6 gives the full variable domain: DAMVIQNPRYQVTQFGKPVTLSCSQTLNHNVMYWYQQKSSQAPKLLFHYYDKDFNNEADTPDNFQSRRPNTSFCFLDIRSPGLGDTAMYLCATSRAPGGSSGANVLTFGAGSRLTVL.

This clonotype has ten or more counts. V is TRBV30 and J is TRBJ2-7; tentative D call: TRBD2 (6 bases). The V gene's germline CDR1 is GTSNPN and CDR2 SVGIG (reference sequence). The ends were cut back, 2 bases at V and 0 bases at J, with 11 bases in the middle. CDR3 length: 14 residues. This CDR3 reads CAWSRGRVSYEQYF. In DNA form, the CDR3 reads TGTGCCTGGAGTCGGGGGAGAGTCTCCTACGAGCAGTACTTC.

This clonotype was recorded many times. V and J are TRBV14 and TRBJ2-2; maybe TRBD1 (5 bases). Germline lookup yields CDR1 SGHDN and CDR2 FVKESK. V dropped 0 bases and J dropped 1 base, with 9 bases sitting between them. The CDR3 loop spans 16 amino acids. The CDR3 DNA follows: TGTGCCAGCAGCCAAGAAGGGGTAAAGAACACCGGGGAGCTGTTTTTT. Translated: CASSQEGVKNTGELFF.

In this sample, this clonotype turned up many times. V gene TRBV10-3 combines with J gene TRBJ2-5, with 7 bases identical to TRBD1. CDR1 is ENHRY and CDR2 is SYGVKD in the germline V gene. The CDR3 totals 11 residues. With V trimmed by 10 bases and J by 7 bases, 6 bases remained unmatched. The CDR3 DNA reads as TGTGCCACCAGGGACAGCTCGACCCAGTACTTC. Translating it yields CATRDSSTQYF.

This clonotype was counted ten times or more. The CDR3 is CASSVDFGTANYGYTF. The CDR3 DNA reads TGTGCCAGCAGTGTCGATTTCGGGACGGCGAACTATGGCTACACCTTC. V usage is TRBV27 and J usage is TRBJ1-2; possible D gene TRBD1, 5 bases. Trimming left V 5 bases short and J 2 bases short, with 18 bases between. The CDR3 has 16 amino acids. Germline V gene lookup returns CDR1 MNHEY and CDR2 SMNVEV (reference sequence).